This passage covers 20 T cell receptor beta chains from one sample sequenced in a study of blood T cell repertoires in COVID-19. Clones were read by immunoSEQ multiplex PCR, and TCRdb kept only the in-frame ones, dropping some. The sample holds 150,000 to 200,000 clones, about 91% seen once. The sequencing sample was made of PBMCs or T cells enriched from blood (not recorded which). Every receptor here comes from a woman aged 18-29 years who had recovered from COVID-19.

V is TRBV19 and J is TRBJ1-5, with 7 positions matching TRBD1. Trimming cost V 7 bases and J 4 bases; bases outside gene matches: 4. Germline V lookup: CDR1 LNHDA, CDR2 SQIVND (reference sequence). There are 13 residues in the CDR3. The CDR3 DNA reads TGTGCCAGTACCCAGGGACAGAATCAGCCCCAGCATTTT. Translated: CASTQGQNQPQHF.

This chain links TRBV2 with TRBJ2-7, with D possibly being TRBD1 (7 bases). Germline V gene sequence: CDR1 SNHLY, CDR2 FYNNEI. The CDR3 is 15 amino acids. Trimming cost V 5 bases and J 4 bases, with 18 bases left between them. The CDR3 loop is CASSWNQGDFYEQYF. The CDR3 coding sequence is TGTGCCAGCAGTTGGAATCAGGGGGACTTTTACGAGCAGTACTTC.

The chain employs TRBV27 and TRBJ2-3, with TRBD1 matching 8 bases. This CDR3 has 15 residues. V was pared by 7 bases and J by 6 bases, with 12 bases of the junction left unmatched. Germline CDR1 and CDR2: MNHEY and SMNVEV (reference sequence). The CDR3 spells CASNLRTGHRDTQYF. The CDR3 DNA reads TGTGCCAGCAACCTTCGGACAGGGCACAGGGATACGCAGTATTTT.

Written as DNA, the CDR3 is TGCGCCAGCAGTCAATCAGGGGGTCGCCCCCGGCCAAGATACAATGAGCAGTTCTTC. This codes for CASSQSGGRPRPRYNEQFF. This chain connects TRBV23-1 to TRBJ2-1; a weak D match, TRBD1 (6 bases). TRBV23-1 is recorded as an ORF, its role being uncertain. This CDR3 has 19 amino acids. V gave up 0 bases and J gave up 4 bases, with 22 bases separating them.

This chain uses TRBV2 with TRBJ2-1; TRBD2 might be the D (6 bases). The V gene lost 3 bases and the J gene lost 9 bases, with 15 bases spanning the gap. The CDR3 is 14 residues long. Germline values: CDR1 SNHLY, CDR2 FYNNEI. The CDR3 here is CASSDRRAGREQFF. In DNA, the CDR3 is TGTGCCAGCAGTGATAGGAGGGCCGGTCGTGAGCAGTTCTTC.

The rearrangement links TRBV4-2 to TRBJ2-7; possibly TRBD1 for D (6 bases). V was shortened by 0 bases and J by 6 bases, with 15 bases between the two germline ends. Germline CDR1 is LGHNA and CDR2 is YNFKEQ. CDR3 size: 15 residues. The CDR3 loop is CASSQDPITGFEQYF. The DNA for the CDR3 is TGTGCCAGCAGCCAAGATCCTATAACAGGGTTCGAGCAGTACTTC.

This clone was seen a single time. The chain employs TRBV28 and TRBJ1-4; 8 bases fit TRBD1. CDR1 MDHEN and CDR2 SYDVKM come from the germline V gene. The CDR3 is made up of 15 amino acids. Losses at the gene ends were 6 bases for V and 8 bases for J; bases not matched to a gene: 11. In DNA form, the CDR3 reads TGTGCCAGCAGGCTCGGCCAGGGGGCATGGGAAAAACTGTTTTTT. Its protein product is CASRLGQGAWEKLFF.

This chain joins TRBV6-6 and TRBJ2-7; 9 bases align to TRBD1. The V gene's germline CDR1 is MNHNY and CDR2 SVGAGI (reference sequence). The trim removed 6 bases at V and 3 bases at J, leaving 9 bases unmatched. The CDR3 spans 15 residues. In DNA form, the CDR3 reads TGTGCCAGCAGGGTCGCCGGGACAGGGAACTACGAGCAGTACTTC. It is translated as CASRVAGTGNYEQYF.

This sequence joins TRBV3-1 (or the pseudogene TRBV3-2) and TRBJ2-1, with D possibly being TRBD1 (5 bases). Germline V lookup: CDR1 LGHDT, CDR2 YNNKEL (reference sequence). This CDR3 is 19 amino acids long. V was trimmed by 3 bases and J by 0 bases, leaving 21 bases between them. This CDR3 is CASSHKTYTRTSSYNEQFF. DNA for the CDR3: TGTGCCAGCAGCCACAAAACCTATACCCGGACAAGCTCCTACAATGAGCAGTTCTTC.

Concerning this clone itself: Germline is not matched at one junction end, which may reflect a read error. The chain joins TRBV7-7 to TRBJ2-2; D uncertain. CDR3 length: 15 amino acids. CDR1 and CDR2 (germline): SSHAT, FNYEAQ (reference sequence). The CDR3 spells CASSLGSPFTGELFF. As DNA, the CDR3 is TGTGCTAGCAGCTTAGGTAGCCCATTTACCGGGGAGCTGTTTTTT.

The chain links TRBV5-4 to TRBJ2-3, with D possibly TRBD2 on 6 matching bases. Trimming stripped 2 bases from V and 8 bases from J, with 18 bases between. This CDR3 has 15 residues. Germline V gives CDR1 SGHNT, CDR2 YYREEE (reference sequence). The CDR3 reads CASSFPGLPAGTQYF. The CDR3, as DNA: TGTGCCAGCAGCTTTCCGGGACTCCCAGCGGGTACGCAGTATTTT.

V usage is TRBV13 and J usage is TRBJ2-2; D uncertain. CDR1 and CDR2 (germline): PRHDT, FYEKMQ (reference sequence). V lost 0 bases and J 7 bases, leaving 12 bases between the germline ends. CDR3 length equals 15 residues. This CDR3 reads CASSLGLRVVGELFF. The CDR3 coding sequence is TGTGCCAGCAGCTTAGGCCTTCGGGTCGTCGGGGAGCTGTTTTTT.

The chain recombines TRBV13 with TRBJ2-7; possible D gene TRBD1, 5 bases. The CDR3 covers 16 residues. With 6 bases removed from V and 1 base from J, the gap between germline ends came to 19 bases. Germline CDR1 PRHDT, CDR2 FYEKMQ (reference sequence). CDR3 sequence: CASSSGSGHRSYEQYF. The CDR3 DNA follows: TGTGCCAGCAGTTCCGGGTCAGGACACAGGTCCTACGAGCAGTACTTC.

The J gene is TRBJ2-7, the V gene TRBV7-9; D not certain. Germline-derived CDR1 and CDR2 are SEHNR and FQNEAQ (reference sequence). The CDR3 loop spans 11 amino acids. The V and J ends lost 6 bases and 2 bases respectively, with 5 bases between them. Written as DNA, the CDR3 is TGTGCCAGCAGGAGCGCCTACGAGCAGTACTTC. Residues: CASRSAYEQYF. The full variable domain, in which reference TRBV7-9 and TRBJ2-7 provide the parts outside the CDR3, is DTGVSQNPRHKITKRGQNVTFRCDPISEHNRLYWYRQTLGQGPEFLTYFQNEAQLEKSRLLSDRFSAERPKGSFSTLEIQRTEQGDSAMYLCASRSAYEQYFGPGTRLTVT.

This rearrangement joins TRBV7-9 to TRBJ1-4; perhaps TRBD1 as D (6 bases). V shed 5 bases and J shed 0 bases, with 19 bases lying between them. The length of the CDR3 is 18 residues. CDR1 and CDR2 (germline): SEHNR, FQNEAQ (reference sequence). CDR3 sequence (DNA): TGTGCCAGCAGCCTCCGGGACATCCATCAAACAACTAATGAAAAACTGTTTTTT. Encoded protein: CASSLRDIHQTTNEKLFF.

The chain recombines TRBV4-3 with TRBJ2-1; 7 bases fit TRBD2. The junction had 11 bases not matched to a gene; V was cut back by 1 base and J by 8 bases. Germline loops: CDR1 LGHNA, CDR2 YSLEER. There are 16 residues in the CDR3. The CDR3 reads CASSQGAGAPWDEQFF. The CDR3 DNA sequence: TGCGCCAGCAGCCAAGGGGCGGGAGCCCCTTGGGATGAGCAGTTCTTC.

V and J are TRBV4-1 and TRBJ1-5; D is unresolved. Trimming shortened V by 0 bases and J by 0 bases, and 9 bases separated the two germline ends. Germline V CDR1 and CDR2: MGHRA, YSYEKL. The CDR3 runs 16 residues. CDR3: CASSQEQFYSNQPQHF. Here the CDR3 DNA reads TGCGCCAGCAGCCAAGAGCAGTTTTATAGCAATCAGCCCCAGCATTTT.

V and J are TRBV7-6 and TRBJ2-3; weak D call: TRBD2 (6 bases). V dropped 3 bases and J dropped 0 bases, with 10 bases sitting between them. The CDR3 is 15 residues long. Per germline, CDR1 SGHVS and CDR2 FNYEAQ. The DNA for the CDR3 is TGTGCCAGCAGCTTTGATCGGGAGAGCACAGATACGCAGTATTTT. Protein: CASSFDRESTDTQYF.

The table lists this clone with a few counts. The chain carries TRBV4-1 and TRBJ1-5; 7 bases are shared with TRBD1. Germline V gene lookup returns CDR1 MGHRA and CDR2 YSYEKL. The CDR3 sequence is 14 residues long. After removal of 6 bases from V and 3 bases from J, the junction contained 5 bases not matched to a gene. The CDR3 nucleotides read TGCGCCAGCAGTCCGACAGGGCCCAATCAGCCCCAGCATTTT. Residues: CASSPTGPNQPQHF.

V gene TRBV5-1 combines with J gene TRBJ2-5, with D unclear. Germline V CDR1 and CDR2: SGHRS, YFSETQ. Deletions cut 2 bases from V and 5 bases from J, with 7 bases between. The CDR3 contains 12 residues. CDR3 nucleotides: TGCGCCAGCAGCTTTCGTGCGGAGACCCAGTACTTC. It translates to CASSFRAETQYF.